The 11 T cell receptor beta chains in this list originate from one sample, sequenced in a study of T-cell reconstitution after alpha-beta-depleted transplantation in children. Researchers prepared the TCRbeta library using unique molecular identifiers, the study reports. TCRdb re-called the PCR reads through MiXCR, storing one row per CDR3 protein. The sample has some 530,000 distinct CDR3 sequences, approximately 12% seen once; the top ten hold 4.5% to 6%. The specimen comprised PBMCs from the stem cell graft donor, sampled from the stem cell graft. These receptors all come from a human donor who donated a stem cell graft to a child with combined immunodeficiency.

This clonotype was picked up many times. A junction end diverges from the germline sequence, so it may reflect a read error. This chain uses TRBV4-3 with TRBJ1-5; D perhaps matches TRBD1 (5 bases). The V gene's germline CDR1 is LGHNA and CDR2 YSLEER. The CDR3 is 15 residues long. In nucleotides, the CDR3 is TGCGCCAGCAGTCAAGATCCCAGCGGGGCCCTACCCCAGCATTTT. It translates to CASSQDPSGALPQHF.

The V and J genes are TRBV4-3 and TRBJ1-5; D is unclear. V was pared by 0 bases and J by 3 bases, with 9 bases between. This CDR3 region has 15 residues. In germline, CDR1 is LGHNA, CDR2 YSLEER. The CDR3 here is CASSQETGNNQPQHF. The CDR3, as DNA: TGCGCCAGCAGCCAAGAAACCGGGAACAATCAGCCCCAGCATTTT.

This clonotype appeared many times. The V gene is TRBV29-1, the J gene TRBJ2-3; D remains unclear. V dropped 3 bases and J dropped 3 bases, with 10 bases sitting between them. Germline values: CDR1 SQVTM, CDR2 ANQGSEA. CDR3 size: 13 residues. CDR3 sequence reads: CSVEGKLTDTQYF. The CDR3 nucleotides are TGCAGCGTTGAGGGCAAGCTAACAGATACGCAGTATTTT.

The DNA of the CDR3 is TGCGCCAGCAGCCAAGATTCAGGGATCGAGCAGTACTTC. As protein: CASSQDSGIEQYF. This chain connects TRBV4-1 to TRBJ2-7; the D gene is possibly TRBD1 (5 bases). Trimming stripped 0 bases from V and 6 bases from J, with 9 bases between. CDR1 and CDR2 (germline): MGHRA, YSYEKL. This CDR3 spans 13 amino acids.

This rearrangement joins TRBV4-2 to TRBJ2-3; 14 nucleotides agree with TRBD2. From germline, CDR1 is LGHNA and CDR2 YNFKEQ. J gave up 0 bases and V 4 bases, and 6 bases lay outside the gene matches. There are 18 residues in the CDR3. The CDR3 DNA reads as TGTGCCAGCAGCCCACGACTAGCGGGGGGGCCGAGCACAGATACGCAGTATTTT. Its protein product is CASSPRLAGGPSTDTQYF.

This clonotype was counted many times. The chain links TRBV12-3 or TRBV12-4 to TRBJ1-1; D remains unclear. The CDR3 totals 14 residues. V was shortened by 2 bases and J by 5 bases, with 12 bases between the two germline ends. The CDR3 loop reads CASSLRRFGTEAFF. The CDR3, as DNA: TGTGCCAGCAGTTTAAGACGGTTTGGGACTGAAGCTTTCTTT.

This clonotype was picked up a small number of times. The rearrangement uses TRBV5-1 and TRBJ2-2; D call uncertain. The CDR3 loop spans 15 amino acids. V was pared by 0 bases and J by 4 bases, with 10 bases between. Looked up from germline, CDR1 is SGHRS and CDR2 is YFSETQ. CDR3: CASSLAGTTTGELFF. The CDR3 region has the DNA TGCGCCAGCAGCTTGGCAGGCACCACCACCGGGGAGCTGTTTTTT.

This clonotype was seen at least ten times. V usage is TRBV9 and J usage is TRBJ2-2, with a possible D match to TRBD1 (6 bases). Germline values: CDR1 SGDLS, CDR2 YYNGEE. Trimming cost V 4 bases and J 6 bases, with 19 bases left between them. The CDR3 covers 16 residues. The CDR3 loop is CASSLPSSGDAGELFF. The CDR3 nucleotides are TGTGCCAGCAGCCTGCCTAGCTCAGGGGACGCCGGGGAGCTGTTTTTT.

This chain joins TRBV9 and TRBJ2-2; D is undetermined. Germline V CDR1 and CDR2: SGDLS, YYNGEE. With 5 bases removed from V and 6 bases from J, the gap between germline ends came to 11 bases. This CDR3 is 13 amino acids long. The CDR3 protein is CASSADVAGELFF. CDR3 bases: TGTGCCAGCAGTGCAGATGTCGCCGGGGAGCTGTTTTTT.

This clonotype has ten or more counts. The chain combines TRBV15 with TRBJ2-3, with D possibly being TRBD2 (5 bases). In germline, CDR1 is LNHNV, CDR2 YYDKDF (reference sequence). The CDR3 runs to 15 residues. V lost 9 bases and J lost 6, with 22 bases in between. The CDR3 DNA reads TGTGCCACGACTCAGAGGGAGACGGTGGACGATACGCAGTATTTT. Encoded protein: CATTQRETVDDTQYF.

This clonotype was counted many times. The CDR3 loop reads CASSSQPPTTTQGKQFF. CDR3 bases: TGTGCCAGCAGCTCCCAACCACCGACGACCACGCAGGGGAAACAGTTCTTC. The chain links TRBV6-1 to TRBJ2-1, with D perhaps matching TRBD1 (6 bases). This CDR3 spans 17 amino acids. CDR1 is MNHNS and CDR2 is SASEGT in the germline V gene. The V and J ends lost 6 bases and 13 bases respectively, with 31 bases between them.